This T cell receptor beta chain emerged from a study of cytomegalovirus exposure and HLA in healthy donors. Study summary: Unique TCR beta sequences numbering approximately 100 million came from roughly 180 million T cells in an earlier analysis. Ancestry clustering placed around four fifths of 350 to 500 genotyped donors in the Caucasian-associated cluster.

The V end was cut by 0 bases, the J end by 8 bases, with 16 bases between. Germline V gene data show CDR1 as SGHKS and CDR2 as YYEKEE (reference sequence). The CDR3 loop spans 15 amino acids. As concerns this clone: The antigen is undetermined.

Study-level points and caveats: One later analysis reportedly identified an Asian-associated ancestry cluster that showed fewer N-insertions than the approximately 670-donor mean. Researchers reported in a later analysis that common viral pathogens appeared linked to several top clusters.

PCR was performed using 60 Vbeta and 13 Jbeta primers. Sequencing was performed with immunoSEQ multiplex PCR; in TCRdb, only in-frame clones are kept and a portion is missing. The table includes roughly 190,000 clones, around 75% detected once. Source material: PBMCs. The chain couples TRBV5-5 to TRBJ2-3, with a weak D call TRBD1 (6 bases). The TCR originated in a man aged 35-49 years in good health and CMV-seropositive. The CDR3 here is CASSLAGTGHVTQYF. DNA for the CDR3: TGTGCCAGCAGCTTGGCAGGGACGGGACACGTTACGCAGTATTTT. The complete variable domain, with remaining parts taken from reference TRBV5-5 and TRBJ2-3, reads DAGVTQSPTHLIKTRGQQVTLRCSPISGHKSVSWYQQVLGQGPQFIFQYYEKEERGRGNFPDRFSARQFPNYSSELNVNALLLGDSALYLCASSLAGTGHVTQYFGPGTRLTVL.